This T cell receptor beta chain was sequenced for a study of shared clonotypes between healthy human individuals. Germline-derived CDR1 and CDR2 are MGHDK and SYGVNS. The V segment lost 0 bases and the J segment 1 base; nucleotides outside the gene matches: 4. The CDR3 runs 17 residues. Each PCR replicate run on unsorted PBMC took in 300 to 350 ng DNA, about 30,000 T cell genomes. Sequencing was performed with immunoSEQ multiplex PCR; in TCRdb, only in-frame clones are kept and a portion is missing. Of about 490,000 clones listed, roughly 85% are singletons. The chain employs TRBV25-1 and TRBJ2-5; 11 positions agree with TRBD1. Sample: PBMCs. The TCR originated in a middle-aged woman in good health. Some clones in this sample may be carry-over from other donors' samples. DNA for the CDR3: TGTGCCAGCAGTGAATATGGAGGGACAGGGGGCCAAGAGACCCAGTACTTC. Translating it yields CASSEYGGTGGQETQYF.